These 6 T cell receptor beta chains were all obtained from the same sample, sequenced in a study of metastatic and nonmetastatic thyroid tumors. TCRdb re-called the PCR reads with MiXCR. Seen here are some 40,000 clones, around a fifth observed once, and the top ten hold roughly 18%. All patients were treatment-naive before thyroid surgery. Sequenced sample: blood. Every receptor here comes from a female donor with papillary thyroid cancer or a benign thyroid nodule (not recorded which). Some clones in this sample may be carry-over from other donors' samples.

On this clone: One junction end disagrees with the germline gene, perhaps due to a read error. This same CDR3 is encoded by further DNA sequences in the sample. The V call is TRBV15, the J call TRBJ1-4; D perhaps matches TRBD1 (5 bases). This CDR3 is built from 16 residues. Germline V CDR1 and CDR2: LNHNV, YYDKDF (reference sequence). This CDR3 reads CATSRDKGISGEKLFF. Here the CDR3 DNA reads TGTGCCACTAGCAGAGATAAGGGTATCTCAGGGGAAAAACTGTTTTTT. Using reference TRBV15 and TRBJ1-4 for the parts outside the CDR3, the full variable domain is DAMVIQNPRYQVTQFGKPVTLSCSQTLNHNVMYWYQQKSSQAPKLLFHYYDKDFNNEADTPDNFQSRRPNTSFCFLDIRSPGLGDTAMYLCATSRDKGISGEKLFFGSGTQLSVL.

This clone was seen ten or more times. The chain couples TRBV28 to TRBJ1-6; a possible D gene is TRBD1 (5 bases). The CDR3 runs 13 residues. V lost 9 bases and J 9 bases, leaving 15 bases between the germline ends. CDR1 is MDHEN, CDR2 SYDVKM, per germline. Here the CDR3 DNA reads TGTGCCAGTAGGGACGGTATTACTTCACCCCTCCACTTT. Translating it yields CASRDGITSPLHF.

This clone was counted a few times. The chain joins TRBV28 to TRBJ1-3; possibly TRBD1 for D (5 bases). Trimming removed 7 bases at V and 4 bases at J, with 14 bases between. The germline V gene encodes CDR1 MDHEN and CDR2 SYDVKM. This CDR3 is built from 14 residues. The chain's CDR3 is CASILQGAGNTIYF. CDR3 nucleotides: TGTGCCAGCATTCTTCAGGGAGCCGGAAACACCATATATTTT.

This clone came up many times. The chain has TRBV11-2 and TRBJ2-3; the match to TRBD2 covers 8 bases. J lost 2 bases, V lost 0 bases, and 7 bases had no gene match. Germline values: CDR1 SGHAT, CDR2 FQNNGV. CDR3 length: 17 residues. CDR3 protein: CASSLEGTRGLTDTQYF. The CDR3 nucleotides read TGTGCCAGCAGCTTAGAGGGGACTAGGGGCCTCACAGATACGCAGTATTTT.

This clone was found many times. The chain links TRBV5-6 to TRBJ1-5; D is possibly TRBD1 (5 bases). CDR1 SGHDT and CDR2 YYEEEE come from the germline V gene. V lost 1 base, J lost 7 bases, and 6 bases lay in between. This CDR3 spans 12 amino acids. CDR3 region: CASSLTGQPQHF. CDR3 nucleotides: TGTGCCAGCAGCTTGACAGGCCAGCCCCAGCATTTT.

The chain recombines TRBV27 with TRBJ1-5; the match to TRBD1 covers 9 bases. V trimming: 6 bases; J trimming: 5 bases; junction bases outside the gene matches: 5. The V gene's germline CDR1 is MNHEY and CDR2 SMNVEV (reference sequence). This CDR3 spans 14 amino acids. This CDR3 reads CASRSGTGYQPQHF. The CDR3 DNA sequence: TGTGCCAGCAGATCCGGGACAGGGTATCAGCCCCAGCATTTT.